These T cell receptor beta chains were read from a single sample in a study of blood T cells in healthy people across ages. TCRdb passed the 5' RACE reads through MiXCR, listing each CDR3 protein once. This sample carries about 780,000 distinct CDR3 sequences, around half of them seen once, and the ten largest clones take 15% to 20%. Sequenced input: blood. The receptors shown here come from an elderly man in good health. The CDR3 runs from the conserved cysteine through the conserved F or W. D genes are given only for firm matches.

d_call j_call v_call cdr3_aa
NA TRBJ1-2 TRBV7-2 CASSYNRDYYGYTF
NA TRBJ2-1 TRBV6-2/TRBV6-3 CASRADLNEQFF
NA TRBJ1-1 TRBV6-5 CASRYSRHGAGSEAFF
TRBD1 TRBJ2-7 TRBV5-1 CASSLKFLDRAAYEQYF
TRBD2 TRBJ2-5 TRBV20-1 CSARGLAGGIQETQYF
TRBD2 TRBJ2-3 TRBV7-2 CASSSPRTSGGITDTQYF
TRBD2 TRBJ2-2 TRBV7-8 CASSPVSGRESGELFF
NA TRBJ1-1 TRBV7-8 CVSSSRRQNTEAFF
TRBD2 TRBJ2-4 TRBV12-3/TRBV12-4 CASSPRTRGNIQYF
NA TRBJ2-1 TRBV18 CASSPTTGLETQFF
TRBD1 TRBJ1-4 TRBV7-2 CASSVWGTANEKLFF
TRBD2 TRBJ2-7 TRBV12-3/TRBV12-4 CASSTGTTSYEQYF
TRBD2 NA TRBV15 CATSRDRRTSGDRYEQYF
NA TRBJ1-1 TRBV7-2 CASRFTYVGGEAFF
TRBD2 TRBJ2-1 TRBV4-2 CASSQDPLAGRGNEQFF
NA TRBJ2-3 TRBV4-3 CASSQEIAEGTDTQYF
TRBD1 NA TRBV6-5 CASSVQGSEETQYF
NA TRBJ1-6 TRBV20-1 CSASSRQVNSPLHF
NA TRBJ1-1 TRBV4-2 CASSPKGVDSGTEAFF
NA TRBJ1-2 TRBV20-1 CSARQGPTSYGYTF
TRBD2 TRBJ2-1 TRBV5-1 CASSLVAGANNEQFF
TRBD1 TRBJ1-2 TRBV19 CASTRTGGGGYTF
NA TRBJ1-1 TRBV5-1 CASSALGENTEAFF
TRBD2 TRBJ2-1 TRBV7-2 CASSLALGRGGSYNEQFF
TRBD1 TRBJ2-6 TRBV7-2 CASSLATTGNSGADVLTF
NA TRBJ2-6 TRBV6-2/TRBV6-3 CASSTTLSGANVLTF
NA TRBJ1-4 TRBV7-9 CASSLHTSNEKLFF
NA TRBJ1-2 TRBV12-3/TRBV12-4 CASSLLGGSGYTF
TRBD1 TRBJ2-5 TRBV29-1 CSVQTGMEETQYF
NA TRBJ1-2 TRBV20-1 CSARDRIGDGYTF
NA TRBJ2-1 TRBV6-6 CASSGGTPRSSYNEQFF
TRBD2 TRBJ2-7 TRBV7-2 CASSFPGGRAFEQYF
NA TRBJ1-6 TRBV7-2 CASSQRKGDSPLHF
TRBD2 NA TRBV7-2 CASTWTSGRYEQYF
NA TRBJ2-2 TRBV10-3 CAISVGGAGELFF